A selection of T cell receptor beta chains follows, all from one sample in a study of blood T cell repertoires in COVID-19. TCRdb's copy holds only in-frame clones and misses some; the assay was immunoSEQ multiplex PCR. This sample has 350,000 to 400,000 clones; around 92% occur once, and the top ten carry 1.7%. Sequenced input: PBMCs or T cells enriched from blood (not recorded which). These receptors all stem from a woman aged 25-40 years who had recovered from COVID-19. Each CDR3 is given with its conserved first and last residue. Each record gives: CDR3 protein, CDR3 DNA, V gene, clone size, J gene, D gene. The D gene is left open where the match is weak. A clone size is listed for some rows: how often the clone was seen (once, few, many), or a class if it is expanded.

cdr3_aa: CAWALQLNTEAFF; cdr3_nt: TGTGCCTGGGCGCTACAGTTGAACACTGAAGCTTTCTTT; v_call: TRBV30; clone_size: -; j_call: TRBJ1-1; d_call: -
cdr3_aa: CASSSAPRVSLGEQYF; cdr3_nt: TGTGCCAGCAGTTCCGCCCCCAGGGTCAGTTTGGGAGAGCAGTACTTC; v_call: TRBV27; clone_size: few; j_call: TRBJ2-7; d_call: -
cdr3_aa: CASSLVAGVVFGQYF; cdr3_nt: TGTGCCAGCAGCTTAGTAGCGGGAGTTGTTTTCGGGCAGTACTTC; v_call: TRBV7-6; clone_size: -; j_call: TRBJ2-7; d_call: TRBD2
cdr3_aa: CASSYSGTAYNEQFF; cdr3_nt: TGTGCCAGCAGTTACTCCGGGACAGCTTACAATGAGCAGTTCTTC; v_call: TRBV6-5; clone_size: -; j_call: TRBJ2-1; d_call: TRBD1
cdr3_aa: CASSPGTSGAFQFF; cdr3_nt: TGTGCCAGCAGCCCCGGGACTAGCGGGGCCTTTCAGTTCTTC; v_call: TRBV9; clone_size: -; j_call: TRBJ2-1; d_call: TRBD2
cdr3_aa: CASSYRPGLRHQETQYF; cdr3_nt: TGTGCCAGCAGTTACCGGCCGGGACTGCGACACCAAGAGACCCAGTACTTC; v_call: TRBV6-2/TRBV6-3; clone_size: -; j_call: TRBJ2-5; d_call: -
cdr3_aa: CASSRKPFGANVLTF; cdr3_nt: TGTGCCAGCAGCCGAAAGCCATTCGGGGCCAACGTCCTGACTTTC; v_call: TRBV27; clone_size: -; j_call: TRBJ2-6; d_call: -
cdr3_aa: CASSLWASGGSPHAQYF; cdr3_nt: TGTGCCAGCAGCTTATGGGCTAGCGGGGGGTCCCCTCACGCGCAGTATTTT; v_call: TRBV7-3; clone_size: -; j_call: TRBJ2-3; d_call: TRBD2
cdr3_aa: CASSALRAPNRGNTEAFF; cdr3_nt: TGTGCCAGTTCCGCCCTCCGAGCCCCTAACAGGGGAAACACTGAAGCTTTCTTT; v_call: TRBV19; clone_size: -; j_call: TRBJ1-1; d_call: TRBD1
cdr3_aa: CASSFPESSGRNEQYF; cdr3_nt: TGTGCCAGCAGCTTCCCAGAGAGTAGCGGGAGGAACGAGCAGTACTTC; v_call: TRBV7-2; clone_size: -; j_call: TRBJ2-7; d_call: TRBD2
cdr3_aa: CASSLRHSRNSYNEQFF; cdr3_nt: TGTGCCAGCAGCTTACGTCATAGCCGAAACTCCTACAATGAGCAGTTCTTC; v_call: TRBV7-2; clone_size: -; j_call: TRBJ2-1; d_call: -
cdr3_aa: CAISERASGVTDTQYF; cdr3_nt: TGTGCCATCAGTGAACGGGCTAGCGGGGTCACAGATACGCAGTATTTT; v_call: TRBV10-3; clone_size: once; j_call: TRBJ2-3; d_call: TRBD2
cdr3_aa: CASSPRAGELFF; cdr3_nt: TGTGCCAGCAGCCCGAGGGCCGGGGAGCTGTTTTTT; v_call: TRBV6-5; clone_size: few; j_call: TRBJ2-2; d_call: -
cdr3_aa: CASSLPLGQSNEKLFF; cdr3_nt: TGTGCCAGCAGTTTACCCCTGGGACAGTCTAATGAAAAACTGTTTTTT; v_call: TRBV28; clone_size: -; j_call: TRBJ1-4; d_call: TRBD1
cdr3_aa: CAWSDRGPQTQYF; cdr3_nt: TGTGCCTGGAGTGACAGGGGGCCGCAGACCCAGTACTTC; v_call: TRBV30; clone_size: -; j_call: TRBJ2-5; d_call: TRBD1
cdr3_aa: CAWSPGLVGEKLFF; cdr3_nt: TGTGCCTGGAGTCCGGGACTAGTGGGTGAAAAACTGTTTTTT; v_call: TRBV30; clone_size: once; j_call: TRBJ1-4; d_call: -
cdr3_aa: CASSLKNRSIKKETQYF; cdr3_nt: TGTGCCAGCAGCTTAAAGAACAGGTCAATTAAAAAAGAGACCCAGTACTTC; v_call: TRBV7-6; clone_size: -; j_call: TRBJ2-5; d_call: -
cdr3_aa: CASTPSREETQYF; cdr3_nt: TGTGCCAGCACCCCATCCAGGGAAGAGACCCAGTACTTC; v_call: TRBV12-3/TRBV12-4; clone_size: -; j_call: TRBJ2-5; d_call: -
cdr3_aa: CASSASGLASYNEQFF; cdr3_nt: TGTGCCAGCAGCGCGTCGGGACTAGCCTCCTACAATGAGCAGTTCTTC; v_call: TRBV9; clone_size: -; j_call: TRBJ2-1; d_call: TRBD2
cdr3_aa: CASSQDYSYGYTF; cdr3_nt: TGTGCCAGCAGCCAAGATTATAGCTATGGCTACACCTTC; v_call: TRBV14; clone_size: -; j_call: TRBJ1-2; d_call: -
cdr3_aa: CATFPRGSDREAFF; cdr3_nt: TGTGCCACCTTCCCCCGGGGGTCGGACCGTGAAGCTTTCTTT; v_call: TRBV6-5; clone_size: -; j_call: TRBJ1-1; d_call: -
cdr3_aa: CASSQDNQGMNTEAFF; cdr3_nt: TGCGCCAGCAGCCAAGATAACCAGGGCATGAACACTGAAGCTTTCTTT; v_call: TRBV4-3; clone_size: -; j_call: TRBJ1-1; d_call: -
cdr3_aa: CASSPVQETQYF; cdr3_nt: TGTGCCAGCTCACCTGTACAAGAGACCCAGTACTTC; v_call: TRBV18; clone_size: -; j_call: TRBJ2-5; d_call: -
cdr3_aa: CAGGGAGELFF; cdr3_nt: TGTGCCGGAGGGGGGGCCGGGGAGCTGTTTTTT; v_call: TRBV19; clone_size: few; j_call: TRBJ2-2; d_call: -
cdr3_aa: CASSDPKVARPRGQYF; cdr3_nt: TGTGCCAGCAGTGACCCCAAGGTCGCGCGACCCCGGGGGCAGTACTTC; v_call: TRBV25-1; clone_size: once; j_call: TRBJ2-7; d_call: -
cdr3_aa: CASGHSPDYGYTF; cdr3_nt: TGCGCCAGCGGCCACTCACCAGATTATGGCTACACCTTC; v_call: TRBV4-1; clone_size: -; j_call: TRBJ1-2; d_call: -
cdr3_aa: CATSDSGEQGRGTEAFF; cdr3_nt: TGTGCCACCAGTGATTCGGGCGAACAGGGAAGGGGAACTGAAGCTTTCTTT; v_call: TRBV24-1; clone_size: once; j_call: TRBJ1-1; d_call: -
cdr3_aa: CATSRDRGTLEYGYTF; cdr3_nt: TGTGCCACCAGCAGAGATAGGGGGACGCTAGAGTATGGCTACACCTTC; v_call: TRBV15; clone_size: -; j_call: TRBJ1-2; d_call: -
cdr3_aa: CASAKIISGGYHNEQFF; cdr3_nt: TGTGCCAGCGCCAAAATTATTAGCGGGGGGTACCACAATGAGCAGTTCTTC; v_call: TRBV5-5; clone_size: -; j_call: TRBJ2-1; d_call: TRBD2
cdr3_aa: CASSRDRSPLHF; cdr3_nt: TGTGCCAGCAGCCGGGACAGATCACCCCTCCACTTT; v_call: TRBV6-5; clone_size: -; j_call: TRBJ1-6; d_call: TRBD1
cdr3_aa: CASSILTGFANTGELFF; cdr3_nt: TGTGCCAGTAGTATCCTTACAGGGTTCGCGAACACCGGGGAGCTGTTTTTT; v_call: TRBV19; clone_size: once; j_call: TRBJ2-2; d_call: -
cdr3_aa: CASSVSGSSYEQYF; cdr3_nt: TGTGCCAGCAGTGTTAGCGGGAGCTCCTACGAGCAGTACTTC; v_call: TRBV25-1; clone_size: -; j_call: TRBJ2-7; d_call: TRBD2
cdr3_aa: CASSASPGNYGYTF; cdr3_nt: TGTGCCAGCAGTGCGTCACCAGGGAACTATGGCTACACCTTC; v_call: TRBV2; clone_size: -; j_call: TRBJ1-2; d_call: -
cdr3_aa: CASSEEGIVRLGTDTQYF; cdr3_nt: TGTGCCAGCAGTGAAGAGGGGATTGTCCGTCTGGGCACAGATACGCAGTATTTT; v_call: TRBV2; clone_size: -; j_call: TRBJ2-3; d_call: -
cdr3_aa: CASSRGGSSYNEQFF; cdr3_nt: TGTGCCAGCAGTCGGGGGGGCTCTTCCTACAATGAGCAGTTCTTC; v_call: TRBV27; clone_size: once; j_call: TRBJ2-1; d_call: TRBD2
cdr3_aa: CASNRLVPEAFF; cdr3_nt: TGTGCCAGCAACAGACTAGTCCCTGAAGCTTTCTTT; v_call: TRBV12-3/TRBV12-4; clone_size: -; j_call: TRBJ1-1; d_call: -
cdr3_aa: CASSIDRNTEAFF; cdr3_nt: TGCGCCAGCAGCATAGACAGGAACACTGAAGCTTTCTTT; v_call: TRBV5-1; clone_size: -; j_call: TRBJ1-1; d_call: -
cdr3_aa: CASSYGQGAIENTEAFF; cdr3_nt: TGCGCCAGCAGCTATGGACAGGGGGCAATCGAGAACACTGAAGCTTTCTTT; v_call: TRBV4-1; clone_size: -; j_call: TRBJ1-1; d_call: TRBD1
cdr3_aa: CASSQSGQIYPYEQYF; cdr3_nt: TGTGCCAGCAGCCAGAGTGGACAAATTTACCCCTACGAGCAGTACTTC; v_call: TRBV7-3; clone_size: -; j_call: TRBJ2-7; d_call: -
cdr3_aa: CATSRTDSEAFF; cdr3_nt: TGTGCCACCAGCAGAACGGACAGCGAAGCTTTCTTT; v_call: TRBV15; clone_size: -; j_call: TRBJ1-1; d_call: -
cdr3_aa: CASRQFTEAFF; cdr3_nt: TGTGCCAGCCGACAGTTCACTGAAGCTTTCTTT; v_call: TRBV25-1; clone_size: -; j_call: TRBJ1-1; d_call: -
cdr3_aa: CAWSENRVGGYTF; cdr3_nt: TGTGCCTGGAGTGAGAACAGGGTAGGGGGCTACACCTTC; v_call: TRBV30; clone_size: -; j_call: TRBJ1-2; d_call: -
cdr3_aa: CASDLGTGALYNEQFF; cdr3_nt: TGTGCCAGCGACCTCGGGACAGGGGCTCTATACAATGAGCAGTTCTTC; v_call: TRBV11-1; clone_size: -; j_call: TRBJ2-1; d_call: TRBD1
cdr3_aa: CASSPRQDTQYF; cdr3_nt: TGTGCCAGCAGTCCAAGACAGGATACGCAGTATTTT; v_call: TRBV3-1/TRBV3-2; clone_size: -; j_call: TRBJ2-3; d_call: -
cdr3_aa: CASRTWTGPTEAFF; cdr3_nt: TGTGCCAGCAGGACATGGACAGGTCCCACTGAAGCTTTCTTT; v_call: TRBV6-5; clone_size: -; j_call: TRBJ1-1; d_call: TRBD1
cdr3_aa: CASSRLTESTDTQYF; cdr3_nt: TGTGCCAGCAGTCGCTTAACAGAGAGCACAGATACGCAGTATTTT; v_call: TRBV6-5; clone_size: -; j_call: TRBJ2-3; d_call: -
cdr3_aa: CASSEGEDSNEKLFF; cdr3_nt: TGTGCCAGCAGTGAAGGGGAAGACAGTAATGAAAAACTGTTTTTT; v_call: TRBV25-1; clone_size: -; j_call: TRBJ1-4; d_call: -
cdr3_aa: CASTPSGRGYNEQFF; cdr3_nt: TGTGCCAGCACCCCTAGCGGGAGGGGGTACAATGAGCAGTTCTTC; v_call: TRBV28; clone_size: -; j_call: TRBJ2-1; d_call: TRBD2
cdr3_aa: CATQSGVQFF; cdr3_nt: TGTGCCACCCAGAGCGGGGTACAGTTCTTC; v_call: TRBV10-3; clone_size: once; j_call: TRBJ2-1; d_call: TRBD2
cdr3_aa: CASGLVRGSSYEQYF; cdr3_nt: TGTGCTAGTGGTTTGGTACGGGGGTCCTCCTACGAGCAGTACTTC; v_call: TRBV12-5; clone_size: once; j_call: TRBJ2-7; d_call: -
cdr3_aa: CASSSVGTGNLRTEAFF; cdr3_nt: TGTGCCAGCAGCTCCGTGGGGACAGGGAATTTGCGCACTGAAGCTTTCTTT; v_call: TRBV7-9; clone_size: -; j_call: TRBJ1-1; d_call: TRBD1
cdr3_aa: CASSVDRATSAEAFF; cdr3_nt: TGTGCCAGCAGCGTTGACAGGGCCACTTCTGCTGAAGCTTTCTTT; v_call: TRBV9; clone_size: -; j_call: TRBJ1-1; d_call: TRBD1
cdr3_aa: CASSLTVNYGYTF; cdr3_nt: TGTGCCAGCAGCTTGACGGTAAACTATGGCTACACCTTC; v_call: TRBV5-4; clone_size: -; j_call: TRBJ1-2; d_call: -
cdr3_aa: CASSPVSGLSGELFF; cdr3_nt: TGTGCCAGTAGTCCAGTTTCGGGACTGTCCGGGGAGCTGTTTTTT; v_call: TRBV19; clone_size: -; j_call: TRBJ2-2; d_call: -
cdr3_aa: CASSLRQGSLFEQYF; cdr3_nt: TGTGCCAGCAGCCTTAGACAGGGGTCGTTGTTCGAGCAGTACTTC; v_call: TRBV11-2; clone_size: -; j_call: TRBJ2-7; d_call: TRBD1